This T cell receptor beta chain was identified in a study of blood T cell repertoires in COVID-19. Across the study: Acute and convalescent COVID-19 samples came from the United States, Italy and Spain. T cells, B-cell-depleted T cells, or PBMCs supplied cDNA or gDNA.

Study processing details: Amplified reference gene primers provided the basis for estimating nucleated cell counts. The repertoire was sequenced with immunoSEQ multiplex PCR; TCRdb's copy has only in-frame clones and lacks some. The V and J calls and clone size come from that table; D and trimming were worked out from the DNA. This table holds roughly 260,000 clones, about 89% found once. The CDR3 covers 15 residues. V was clipped by 4 bases and J by 3 bases, with 13 bases between them. Germline loops: CDR1 LGHDT, CDR2 YNNKEL (reference sequence). The TCR sequence derives from a man aged 40-49 years who had recovered from COVID-19. The V call is TRBV3-1 (or the pseudogene TRBV3-2), the J call TRBJ2-4; D may be TRBD2 (6 bases). Material: peripheral blood. CDR3 nucleotides: TGTGCCAGCAGCCCAGATCCCGGGGGCAAAAACATTCAGTACTTC. This translates into CASSPDPGGKNIQYF.